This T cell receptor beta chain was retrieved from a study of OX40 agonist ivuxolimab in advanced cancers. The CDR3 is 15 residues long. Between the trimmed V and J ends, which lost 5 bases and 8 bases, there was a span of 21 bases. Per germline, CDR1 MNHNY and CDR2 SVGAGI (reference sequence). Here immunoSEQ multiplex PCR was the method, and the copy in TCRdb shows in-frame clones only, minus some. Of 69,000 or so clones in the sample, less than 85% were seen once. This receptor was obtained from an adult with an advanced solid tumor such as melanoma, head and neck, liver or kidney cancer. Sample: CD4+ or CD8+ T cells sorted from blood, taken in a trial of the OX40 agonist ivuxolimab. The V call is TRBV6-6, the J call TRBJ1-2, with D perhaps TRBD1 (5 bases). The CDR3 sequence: CASSPSSPGVWGYTF. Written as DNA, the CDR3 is TGTGCCAGCAGTCCATCCTCCCCGGGGGTATGGGGCTACACCTTC.